The 25 T cell receptor beta chains reported below all come from one sample, sequenced in a study of shared clonotypes between healthy human individuals. Clones were sequenced by immunoSEQ multiplex PCR, and TCRdb holds only the in-frame ones, with some missing. This table holds 2,500,000 or so clones, over 85% found once. Source material: naive CD4+ T cells from PBMCs. Stated subset: CD45RA+ positively selected. These receptors were collected from a man aged 18 to 29 in good health. Some clones in this sample may be carry-over from other donors' samples.

V and J are TRBV11-3 and TRBJ2-5; TRBD2 matches at 12 bases. Trimming at V came to 5 bases and at J to 4 bases, leaving 5 bases not matched to a gene. The CDR3 length is 15 residues. CDR1 and CDR2 from the germline V gene are SGHNT and YENEEA. The CDR3 nucleotides are TGTGCCAGCAGCCCCGGACTAGCGGGGACAGAGACCCAGTACTTC. Its translation is CASSPGLAGTETQYF.

This clone was detected only once. This chain uses TRBV10-3 with TRBJ2-2; 8 bases agree with TRBD1. The germline gives CDR1 ENHRY, CDR2 SYGVKD. The CDR3 is 16 residues long. V shed 5 bases and J 1 base; nucleotides not matched to a gene: 6. CDR3 protein: CAISPGTGKNTGELFF. The CDR3 bases are TGTGCCATCAGTCCAGGGACAGGCAAGAACACCGGGGAGCTGTTTTTT.

The V gene is TRBV10-3, the J gene TRBJ2-7; the match to TRBD2 covers 7 bases. Germline V gene lookup returns CDR1 ENHRY and CDR2 SYGVKD. Losses at the gene ends were 6 bases for V and 5 bases for J; bases not matched to a gene: 10. The CDR3 is made up of 14 amino acids. The CDR3 loop reads CAIRSTSASDEQYF. In DNA, the CDR3 is TGTGCCATCAGGAGCACTAGCGCCAGCGACGAGCAGTACTTC.

The chain recombines TRBV9 with TRBJ2-7, with a tentative D call TRBD2 (6 bases). CDR3 size: 16 residues. V dropped 3 bases and J dropped 6 bases, with 22 bases sitting between them. The germline V gene has CDR1 SGDLS and CDR2 YYNGEE. The CDR3 region has the DNA TGTGCCAGCAGCGCACAGAGGCAGGGAGGAATTTCCGAGCAGTACTTC. The encoded protein is CASSAQRQGGISEQYF.

The chain employs TRBV4-3 and TRBJ2-3, with 7 bases that match TRBD1. CDR3 size: 17 residues. V was pared by 2 bases and J by 3 bases, with 11 bases of the junction left unmatched. CDR1 and CDR2 (germline): LGHNA, YSLEER. The CDR3 DNA reads as TGCGCCAGCAGCCAATACGGACCGGGACAGACAACAGATACGCAGTATTTT. Translation: CASSQYGPGQTTDTQYF.

A word on this clone: Other DNA sequences within the sample encode an identical CDR3. The J gene is TRBJ2-5, the V gene TRBV20-1, with D hard to call. The V gene's germline CDR1 is DFQATT and CDR2 SNEGSKA (reference sequence). V dropped 1 base and J dropped 5 bases, with 5 bases sitting between them. This CDR3 is 11 amino acids long. In nucleotides, the CDR3 is TGCAGTGCTAGAGTAACGGAGACCCAGTACTTC. Protein: CSARVTETQYF.

The chain links TRBV14 to TRBJ2-7; 14 positions agree with TRBD2. Germline V gives CDR1 SGHDN, CDR2 FVKESK. This CDR3 has 15 residues. V trimming: 6 bases; J trimming: 8 bases; junction bases outside the gene matches: 9. The DNA for the CDR3 is TGTGCCAGCAGTCTGGCGGGGACTAGCGGGAGAAAGCAGTACTTC. It specifies CASSLAGTSGRKQYF.

This clone was seen only once. The J gene is TRBJ2-5, the V gene TRBV27; weak D call: TRBD2 (5 bases). Germline loops: CDR1 MNHEY, CDR2 SMNVEV (reference sequence). The CDR3 spans 16 residues. The germline V and J ends were trimmed by 5 bases and 5 bases, with 21 bases remaining between them. CDR3 sequence (DNA): TGTGCCAGCAGTCCCCCGGGAACCCAAAGATCGGAGACCCAGTACTTC. Translation gives CASSPPGTQRSETQYF.

V usage is TRBV11-2 and J usage is TRBJ2-7; 7 nucleotides align to TRBD1. CDR1 and CDR2 from the germline V gene are SGHAT and FQNNGV. CDR3 length: 16 residues. V lost 5 bases and J lost 2; bases outside the gene matches: 12. The CDR3 here is CASSTTRQGNTYEQYF. The CDR3, as DNA: TGTGCCAGCAGCACAACCCGACAGGGTAACACCTACGAGCAGTACTTC.

The chain combines TRBV5-1 with TRBJ1-2, with D uncertain. V was trimmed by 4 bases and J by 0 bases, leaving 13 bases between them. Germline CDR1 and CDR2: SGHRS and YFSETQ. CDR3 length: 15 amino acids. The CDR3 DNA reads as TGCGCCAGCAGCCTGGACGGAGCATCTAACTATGGCTACACCTTC. Translating it yields CASSLDGASNYGYTF.

The rearrangement joins TRBV29-1 to TRBJ2-5; tentative D call: TRBD1 (6 bases). Trimming stripped 7 bases from V and 4 bases from J, with 16 bases between. CDR1 is SQVTM and CDR2 is ANQGSEA in the germline V gene. The CDR3 is 13 amino acids. CDR3: CSALTGWGETQYF. CDR3 in DNA: TGCAGCGCTCTTACAGGGTGGGGAGAGACCCAGTACTTC.

This clone occurred a few times. The same CDR3 arises from other DNA sequences in this sample as well. The chain recombines TRBV5-1 with TRBJ1-3, with a weak D call TRBD1 (5 bases). This CDR3 has 14 residues. Per the germline V gene, CDR1 is SGHRS and CDR2 is YFSETQ. V was pared by 4 bases and J by 0 bases, with 8 bases between. CDR3 DNA sequence: TGCGCCAGCAGCCCGGGGGGCTCTGGAAACACCATATATTTT. Translated, it gives CASSPGGSGNTIYF.

The rearrangement uses TRBV5-1 and TRBJ2-1, with 10 bases fitting TRBD2. The CDR3 runs to 15 residues. The germline gives CDR1 SGHRS, CDR2 YFSETQ. J gave up 8 bases and V 5 bases, and 10 bases lay outside the gene matches. DNA for the CDR3: TGCGCCAGCAGAAAGGATCTAGCGGGAGTTGATGAGCAGTTCTTC. Translation: CASRKDLAGVDEQFF.

Turning to this clone: The sample carries other DNA sequences with the same CDR3. V usage is TRBV18 and J usage is TRBJ1-2, with 8 bases identical to TRBD1. The germline V gene has CDR1 KGHSH and CDR2 LQKENI. The CDR3 consists of 13 residues. After removal of 5 bases from V and 8 bases from J, the junction contained 7 bases not matched to a gene. CDR3 nucleotides: TGTGCCAGCTCATTGGACAGGGTTGGAGGCTACACCTTC. This gives the protein CASSLDRVGGYTF. The whole variable domain, filled in from reference TRBV18 and TRBJ1-2, reads NAGVMQNPRHLVRRRGQEARLRCSPMKGHSHVYWYRQLPEEGLKFMVYLQKENIIDESGMPKERFSAEFPKEGPSILRIQQVVRGDSAAYFCASSLDRVGGYTFGSGTRLTVV.

This chain links TRBV2 with TRBJ1-2, with 7 bases that match TRBD1. V dropped 4 bases and J dropped 3; count of bases not matched to a gene: 8. The CDR3 extends over 15 amino acids. CDR1 and CDR2 (germline): SNHLY, FYNNEI. CDR3 sequence (DNA): TGTGCCAGCAGTGCTCGACAGGGCGCCTACTATGGCTACACCTTC. It is translated as CASSARQGAYYGYTF.

This clone was detected only once. This chain uses TRBV5-1 with TRBJ2-7; the match to TRBD2 covers 16 bases. V was clipped by 3 bases and J by 2 bases; unmatched bases: 8. Germline lookup yields CDR1 SGHRS and CDR2 YFSETQ. The CDR3 extends over 18 amino acids. CDR3: CASSWGLAGGNNPYEQYF. The CDR3 DNA sequence: TGCGCCAGCAGCTGGGGACTAGCGGGAGGGAACAATCCCTACGAGCAGTACTTC.

This clone appeared a single time. This chain connects TRBV28 to TRBJ2-7, with D perhaps TRBD1 (6 bases). Trimming stripped 5 bases from V and 4 bases from J, with 15 bases between. This CDR3 is built from 14 residues. Germline assignment: CDR1 MDHEN and CDR2 SYDVKM. The CDR3 sequence is CASSRLTGAYEQYF. The CDR3 DNA is TGTGCCAGCAGTAGACTGACAGGAGCATACGAGCAGTACTTC.

J is TRBJ2-2 and V is TRBV28, with TRBD2 matching 15 bases. The CDR3 covers 18 residues. J gave up 1 base and V 5 bases, and 5 bases lay outside the gene matches. Germline V gene sequence: CDR1 MDHEN, CDR2 SYDVKM. The CDR3, as DNA: TGTGCCAGCAGTCTTCCGGGACTAGCGGGAGGGAACACCGGGGAGCTGTTTTTT. Translated: CASSLPGLAGGNTGELFF.

This sequence joins TRBV29-1 and TRBJ2-5; 9 bases line up with TRBD1. J gave up 5 bases and V 1 base, and 5 bases lay outside the gene matches. CDR3 length equals 14 residues. CDR1 SQVTM and CDR2 ANQGSEA come from the germline V gene. CDR3: CSVEGGTGWETQYF. CDR3 in DNA: TGCAGCGTTGAAGGAGGGACAGGGTGGGAGACCCAGTACTTC.

This chain connects TRBV18 to TRBJ1-2; the D is unclear. This CDR3 is built from 17 residues. V shed 5 bases and J shed 1 base, with 20 bases lying between them. Germline CDR1 and CDR2: KGHSH and LQKENI. DNA for the CDR3: TGTGCCAGCTCAACGACCTCGGCAGTTAGAGATAACTATGGCTACACCTTC. This encodes CASSTTSAVRDNYGYTF.

The V gene is TRBV2, the J gene TRBJ2-2; possibly TRBD2 for D (5 bases). CDR3 length: 12 residues. CDR1 and CDR2 from the germline V gene are SNHLY and FYNNEI. Trimming shortened V by 4 bases and J by 7 bases, and 7 bases separated the two germline ends. This CDR3 is CASSAAVGELFF. DNA of the CDR3: TGTGCCAGCAGTGCAGCGGTCGGGGAGCTGTTTTTT.

This chain links TRBV6-1 with TRBJ2-3, with 7 bases fitting TRBD1. Trimming at V came to 5 bases and at J to 2 bases, leaving 7 bases not matched to a gene. Looked up from germline, CDR1 is MNHNS and CDR2 is SASEGT. This CDR3 contains 15 residues. CDR3 nucleotide sequence: TGTGCCAGCAGTCGGGGACAGCCCTCCACAGATACGCAGTATTTT. It yields the protein CASSRGQPSTDTQYF.

The chain links TRBV9 to TRBJ2-1; 8 bases agree with TRBD2. The CDR3 is 15 amino acids. Losses at the gene ends were 0 bases for V and 5 bases for J; bases not matched to a gene: 4. Germline V gives CDR1 SGDLS, CDR2 YYNGEE. CDR3 sequence (DNA): TGTGCCAGCAGCGTAGCGGGAGGGCCAAACAATGAGCAGTTCTTC. Translation: CASSVAGGPNNEQFF. Full variable domain (rest looked up from reference TRBV9 and TRBJ2-1): DSGVTQTPKHLITATGQRVTLRCSPRSGDLSVYWYQQSLDQGLQFLIQYYNGEERAKGNILERFSAQQFPDLHSELNLSSLELGDSALYFCASSVAGGPNNEQFFGPGTRLTVL.

The chain has TRBV2 and TRBJ1-5; possible D gene TRBD1, 6 bases. V was clipped by 3 bases and J by 6 bases, with 15 bases between them. The germline V gene encodes CDR1 SNHLY and CDR2 FYNNEI. This CDR3 region has 15 residues. DNA of the CDR3: TGTGCCAGCAGTGACTGGTTGGGGGCAGGTCAGCCCCAGCATTTT. Its translation: CASSDWLGAGQPQHF.

V gene TRBV5-1 combines with J gene TRBJ2-1, with D tentatively TRBD1 or TRBD2 (7 bases each). This CDR3 is built from 16 residues. Germline loops: CDR1 SGHRS, CDR2 YFSETQ. V was trimmed by 2 bases and J by 8 bases, leaving 20 bases between them. The CDR3 DNA follows: TGCGCCAGCAGCTTCCCCCAGGGGGGGGTCCAATATGAGCAGTTCTTC. It is translated as CASSFPQGGVQYEQFF.